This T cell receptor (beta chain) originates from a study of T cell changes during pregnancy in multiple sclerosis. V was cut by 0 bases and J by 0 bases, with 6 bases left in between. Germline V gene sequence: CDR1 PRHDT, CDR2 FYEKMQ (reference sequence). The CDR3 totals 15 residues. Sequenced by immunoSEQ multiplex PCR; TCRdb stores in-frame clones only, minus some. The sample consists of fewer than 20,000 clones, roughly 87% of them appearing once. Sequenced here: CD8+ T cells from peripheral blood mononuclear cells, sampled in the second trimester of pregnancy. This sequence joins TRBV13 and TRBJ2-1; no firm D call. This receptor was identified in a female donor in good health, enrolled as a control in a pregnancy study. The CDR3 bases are TGTGCCAGCAGCTTAGGTACCGGCTCCTACAATGAGCAGTTCTTC. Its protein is CASSLGTGSYNEQFF.